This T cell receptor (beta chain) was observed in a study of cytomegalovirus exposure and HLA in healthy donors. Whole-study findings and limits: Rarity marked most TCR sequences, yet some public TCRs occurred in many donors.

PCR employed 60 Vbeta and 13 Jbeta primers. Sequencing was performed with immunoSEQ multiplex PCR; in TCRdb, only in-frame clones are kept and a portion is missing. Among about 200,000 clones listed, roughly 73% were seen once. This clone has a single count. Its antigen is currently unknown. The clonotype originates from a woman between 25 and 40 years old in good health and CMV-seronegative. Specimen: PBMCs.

The CDR3 nucleotides are TGTGCCAGCAGTTCACTTACCCCAGGGATAAATCAGCCCCAGCATTTT. This translates into CASSSLTPGINQPQHF. The chain joins TRBV28 to TRBJ1-5; tentatively, D is TRBD1 (5 bases). Trimming left V 4 bases short and J 4 bases short, with 17 bases between. CDR1 is MDHEN and CDR2 is SYDVKM in the germline V gene. CDR3 length: 16 residues.